The subject of this entry is one T cell receptor (beta chain). Its antigen is currently unknown. The read is 3 residues too short to cover the CDR3 end, so that end is filled in from the germline J gene. immunoSEQ multiplex PCR used an average of 1200 ng genomic DNA. Measured with immunoSEQ multiplex PCR; TCRdb has only the in-frame clones, and not every one. The table for this sample gives some 16,000 clones. The data stem from a study of T cells in women clearing cervical HPV infection. The CDR3 is 13 amino acids. Trimming removed 6 bases from V and 6 bases from J; junction bases left unmatched: 10. The germline gives CDR1 DFQATT, CDR2 SNEGSKA (reference sequence). All participants had a single incident cervical HPV16 infection, and prevalent HPV16 infections were excluded. Study-wide points: Effector/memory and HPV-specific T cells were not isolated, and association timing is unknown. Repertoire richness, not evenness, was significantly elevated in CIN3+ cases versus controls.

The receptor comes from a woman between 18 and 70 years old with a cervical HPV16 infection that either progressed to CIN3+ or cleared (not recorded which). The genes are TRBV20-1 and TRBJ2-7; TRBD1 aligns across 8 bases. Sequencing was done on a sample of blood buffy coat. The chain's CDR3 is CSAKDRGRGEQYF. The sequenced part of the CDR3 DNA is TGCAGTGCCAAAGACAGGGGACGAGGCGAG.